Here is one T cell receptor (beta chain) with its context. Its antigen remains unknown. Noted time point: peripheral blood 6 weeks after treatment start. Looked up from germline, CDR1 is MDHEN and CDR2 is SYDVKM. The V gene lost 7 bases and the J gene lost 4 bases, with 13 bases spanning the gap. This CDR3 comprises 13 residues. The data derive from a study of PD-L1 blockade in urothelial cancer. Whole-study context: Blood gave a median 141,255 T cells. Study-wide points: Expansion of tumor-associated blood clones at 3 weeks was greater in durable-benefit patients. Below-median pretreatment blood TCR clonality was a predictor of better survival.

Spike-ins of synthetic TCR analog templates went into each PCR. Sequencing used immunoSEQ multiplex PCR; TCRdb keeps in-frame clones, though not all of them. This table has tens of thousands of clones, approximately 90% appearing once. The specimen was PBMCs, collected around atezolizumab (anti-PD-L1) treatment. The receptor's source is a woman of 80 years or more with urothelial cancer. The rearrangement links TRBV28 to TRBJ2-5, with D tentatively TRBD2 (6 bases). CDR3 in DNA: TGTGCCAGCACCTGGAGGGTTCGAGAGACCCAGTACTTC. This translates into CASTWRVRETQYF. Full variable domain (outside the CDR3, taken from reference TRBV28 and TRBJ2-5): DVKVTQSSRYLVKRTGEKVFLECVQDMDHENMFWYRQDPGLGLRLIYFSYDVKMKEKGDIPEGYSVSREKKERFSLILESASTNQTSMYLCASTWRVRETQYFGPGTRLLVL.